This TCR beta chain was observed in a study of somatic mutations in cytotoxic T cells in rheumatoid arthritis. Germline assignment: CDR1 SGHNT and CDR2 YENEEA. Trimming pared 1 base from V and 1 base from J, leaving 10 bases between. The CDR3 has 15 residues. Some clones are missing from TCRdb's copy, which holds only in-frame ones; the method was immunoSEQ multiplex PCR. The data hold 25,000 to 35,000 clones, with about 81% observed a single time. Specimen: CD8+ T cells sorted from blood. This TCR was sampled from an adult with rheumatoid arthritis. The rearrangement uses TRBV11-3 and TRBJ1-1; no clear D. Here the CDR3 reads CASSLGGWENTEAFF. The CDR3 coding sequence is TGTGCCAGCAGCTTAGGAGGTTGGGAGAACACTGAAGCTTTCTTT.